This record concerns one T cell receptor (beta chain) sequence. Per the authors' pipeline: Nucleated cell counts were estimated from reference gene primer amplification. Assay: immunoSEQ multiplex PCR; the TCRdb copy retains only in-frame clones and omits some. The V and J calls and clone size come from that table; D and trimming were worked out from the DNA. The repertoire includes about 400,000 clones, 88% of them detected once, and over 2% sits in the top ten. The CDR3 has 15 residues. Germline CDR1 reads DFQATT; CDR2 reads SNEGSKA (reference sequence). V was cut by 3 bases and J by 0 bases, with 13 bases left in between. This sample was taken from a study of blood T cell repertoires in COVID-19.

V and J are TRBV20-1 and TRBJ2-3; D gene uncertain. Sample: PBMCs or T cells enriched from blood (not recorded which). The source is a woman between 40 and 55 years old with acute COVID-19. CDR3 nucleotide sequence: TGCAGTGCTAGTACGGGTTTACCTAGCACAGATACGCAGTATTTT. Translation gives CSASTGLPSTDTQYF.